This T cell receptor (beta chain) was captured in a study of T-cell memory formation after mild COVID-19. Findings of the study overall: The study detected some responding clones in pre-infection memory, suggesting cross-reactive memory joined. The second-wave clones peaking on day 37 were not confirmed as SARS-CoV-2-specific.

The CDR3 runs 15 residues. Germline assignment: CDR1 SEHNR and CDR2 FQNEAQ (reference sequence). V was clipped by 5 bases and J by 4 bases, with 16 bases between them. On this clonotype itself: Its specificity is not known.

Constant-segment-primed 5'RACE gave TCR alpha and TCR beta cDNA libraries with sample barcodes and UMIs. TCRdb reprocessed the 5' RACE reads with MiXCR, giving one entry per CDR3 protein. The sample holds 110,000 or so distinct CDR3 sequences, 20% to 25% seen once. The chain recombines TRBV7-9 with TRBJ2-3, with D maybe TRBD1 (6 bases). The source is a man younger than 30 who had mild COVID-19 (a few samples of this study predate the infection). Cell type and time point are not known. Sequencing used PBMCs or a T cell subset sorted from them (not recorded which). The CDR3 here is CASSLTVRGADTQYF. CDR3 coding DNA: TGTGCCAGCAGCCTCACGGTCAGGGGCGCAGATACGCAGTATTTT.